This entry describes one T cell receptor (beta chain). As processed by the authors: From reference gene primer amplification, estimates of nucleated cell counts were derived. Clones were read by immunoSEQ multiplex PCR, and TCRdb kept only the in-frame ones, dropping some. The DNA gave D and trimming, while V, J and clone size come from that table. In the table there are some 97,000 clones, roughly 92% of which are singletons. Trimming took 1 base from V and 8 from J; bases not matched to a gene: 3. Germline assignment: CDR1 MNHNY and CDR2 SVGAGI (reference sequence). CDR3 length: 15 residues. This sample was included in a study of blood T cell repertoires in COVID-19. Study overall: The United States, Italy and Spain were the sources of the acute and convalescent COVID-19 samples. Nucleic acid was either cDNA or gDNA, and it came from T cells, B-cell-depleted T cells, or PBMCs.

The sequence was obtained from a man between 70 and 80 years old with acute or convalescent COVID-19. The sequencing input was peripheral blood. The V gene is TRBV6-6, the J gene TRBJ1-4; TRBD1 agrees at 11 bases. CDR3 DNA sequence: TGTGCCAGCAGTTACTTGGGGACAGGGGGAGAAAAACTGTTTTTT. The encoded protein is CASSYLGTGGEKLFF.